The clone carrying this T cell receptor beta chain was found a few times. The target antigen is unknown. The source of the sample is a study of T-cell memory formation after mild COVID-19. General study points: Day 15 to 85 contracting clones showed balanced CD4/CD8; day 15 to 37 expanders favored CD4+. Clones which contracted sat mainly in CM and EM if CD4+, and in EMRA if CD8+.

The germline CDR1 and CDR2 sequences are SGHTA and FQGNSA. CDR3 size: 15 residues. V shed 1 base and J shed 4 bases, with 10 bases lying between them. TCRdb redid the calling of the 5' RACE reads with MiXCR, one entry per CDR3 protein. This sample has 350,000 to 550,000 distinct CDR3 sequences, with over 15% found just once. This chain joins TRBV7-2 and TRBJ1-4, with D hard to call. The sequenced sample consisted of PBMCs or a T cell subset sorted from them (not recorded which). The TCR was taken from a man between 18 and 29 years old who had mild COVID-19 (a few samples of this study predate the infection). Cell type and time point are not known. CDR3 amino acids: CASSLGYRNNEKLFF. The DNA for the CDR3 is TGTGCCAGCAGCTTAGGATACAGAAATAATGAAAAACTGTTTTTT.